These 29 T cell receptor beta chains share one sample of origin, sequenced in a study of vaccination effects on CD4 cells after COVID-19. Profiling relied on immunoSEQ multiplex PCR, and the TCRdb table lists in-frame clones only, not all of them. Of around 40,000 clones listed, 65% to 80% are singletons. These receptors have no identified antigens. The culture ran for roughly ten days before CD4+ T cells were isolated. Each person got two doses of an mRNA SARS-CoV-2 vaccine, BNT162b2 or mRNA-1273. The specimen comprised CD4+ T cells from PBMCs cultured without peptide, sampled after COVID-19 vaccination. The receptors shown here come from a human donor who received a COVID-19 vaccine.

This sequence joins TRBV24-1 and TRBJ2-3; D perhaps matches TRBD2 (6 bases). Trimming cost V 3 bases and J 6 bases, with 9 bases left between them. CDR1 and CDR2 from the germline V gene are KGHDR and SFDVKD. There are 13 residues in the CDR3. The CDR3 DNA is TGTGCCACCAGTGATGGGGGGAGGGATACGCAGTATTTT. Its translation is CATSDGGRDTQYF.

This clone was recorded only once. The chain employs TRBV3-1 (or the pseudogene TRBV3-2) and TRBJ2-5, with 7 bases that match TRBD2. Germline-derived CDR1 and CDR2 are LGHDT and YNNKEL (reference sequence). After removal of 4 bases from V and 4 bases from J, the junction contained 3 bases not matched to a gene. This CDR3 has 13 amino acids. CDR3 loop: CASSPGLRETQYF. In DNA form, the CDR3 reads TGTGCCAGCAGCCCGGGACTAAGAGAGACCCAGTACTTC.

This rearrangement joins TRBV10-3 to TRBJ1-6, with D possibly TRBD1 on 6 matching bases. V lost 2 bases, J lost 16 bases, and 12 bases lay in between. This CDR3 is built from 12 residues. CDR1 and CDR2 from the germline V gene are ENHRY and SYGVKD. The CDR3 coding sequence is TGTGCCATCAGTGAGAGGGGGGACCTACTCCACTTT. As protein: CAISERGDLLHF.

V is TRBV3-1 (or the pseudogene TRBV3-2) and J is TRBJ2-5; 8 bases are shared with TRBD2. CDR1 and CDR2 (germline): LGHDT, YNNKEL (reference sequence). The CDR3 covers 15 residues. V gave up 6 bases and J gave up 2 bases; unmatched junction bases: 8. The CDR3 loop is CASSSGRGVQETQYF. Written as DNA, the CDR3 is TGTGCCAGCAGTTCCGGGAGGGGGGTGCAAGAGACCCAGTACTTC.

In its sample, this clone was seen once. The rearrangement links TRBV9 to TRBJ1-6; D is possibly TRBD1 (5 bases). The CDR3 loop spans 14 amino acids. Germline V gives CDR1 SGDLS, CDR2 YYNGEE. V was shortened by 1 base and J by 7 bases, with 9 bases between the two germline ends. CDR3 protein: CASSVQGLNSPLHF. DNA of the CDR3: TGTGCCAGCAGCGTACAGGGCCTAAATTCACCCCTCCACTTT.

CDR3 nucleotides: TGCGCCAGCAGCTTTTCTGGGACTAGCGGGAGTAGCCAAGAGACCCAGTACTTC. It translates to CASSFSGTSGSSQETQYF. The J gene is TRBJ2-5, the V gene TRBV5-1, with TRBD2 matching 14 bases. V shed 2 bases, J shed 1 base, and the junction held 7 bases outside the gene matches. The CDR3 contains 18 residues. The V gene's germline CDR1 is SGHRS and CDR2 YFSETQ.

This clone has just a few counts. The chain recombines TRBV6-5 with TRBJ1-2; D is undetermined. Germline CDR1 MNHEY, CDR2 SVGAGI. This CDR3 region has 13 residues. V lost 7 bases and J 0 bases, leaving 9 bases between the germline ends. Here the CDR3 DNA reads TGTGCCAGCACCCCTCCGGCTAACTATGGCTACACCTTC. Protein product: CASTPPANYGYTF.

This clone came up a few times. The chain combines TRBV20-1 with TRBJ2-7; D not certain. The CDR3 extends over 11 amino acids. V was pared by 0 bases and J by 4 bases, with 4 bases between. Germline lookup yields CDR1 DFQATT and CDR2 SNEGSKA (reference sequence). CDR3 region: CSARDEYEQYF. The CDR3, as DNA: TGCAGTGCTAGAGATGAGTACGAGCAGTACTTC.

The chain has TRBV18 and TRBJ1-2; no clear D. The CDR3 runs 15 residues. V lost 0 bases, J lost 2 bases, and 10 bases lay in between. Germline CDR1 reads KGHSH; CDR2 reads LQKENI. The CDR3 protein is CASSPPHSGNYGYTF. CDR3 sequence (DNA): TGTGCCAGCTCACCACCGCACAGTGGAAACTATGGCTACACCTTC.

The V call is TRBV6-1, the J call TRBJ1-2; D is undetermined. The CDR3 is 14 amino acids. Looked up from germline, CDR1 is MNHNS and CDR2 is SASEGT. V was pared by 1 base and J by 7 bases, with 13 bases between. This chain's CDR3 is CASSEVGRPAGYTF. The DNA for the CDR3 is TGTGCCAGCAGTGAAGTCGGGCGTCCGGCTGGCTACACCTTC.

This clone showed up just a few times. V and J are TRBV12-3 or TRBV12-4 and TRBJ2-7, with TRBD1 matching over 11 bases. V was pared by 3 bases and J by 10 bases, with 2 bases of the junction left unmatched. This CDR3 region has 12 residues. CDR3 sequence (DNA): TGTGCCAGCAGTTTCGGACAGGGGGCACAGTACTTC. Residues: CASSFGQGAQYF.

CDR3 nucleotide sequence: TGCGCCAGCAGTGAGATGGGGGGTAGTGACGAGCAGTACTTC. Its translation: CASSEMGGSDEQYF. V gene TRBV10-1 combines with J gene TRBJ2-7, with D possibly being TRBD2 (6 bases). The V gene lost 2 bases and the J gene lost 5 bases, with 13 bases spanning the gap. Germline V lookup: CDR1 WNHNN, CDR2 SYGVQD (reference sequence). This CDR3 is built from 14 residues.

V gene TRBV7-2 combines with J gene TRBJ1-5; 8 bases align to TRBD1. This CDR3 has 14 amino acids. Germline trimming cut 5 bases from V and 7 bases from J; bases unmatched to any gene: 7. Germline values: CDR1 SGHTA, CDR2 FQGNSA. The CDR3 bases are TGTGCCAGCAGCCCAGGACAGGGTCTCCAGCCCCAGCATTTT. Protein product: CASSPGQGLQPQHF.

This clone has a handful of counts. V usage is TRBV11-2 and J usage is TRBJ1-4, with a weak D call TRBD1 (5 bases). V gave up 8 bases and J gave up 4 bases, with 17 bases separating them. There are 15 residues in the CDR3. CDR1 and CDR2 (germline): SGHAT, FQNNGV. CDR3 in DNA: TGTGCCAGCCAACCCCTGGGGCCGAATAATGAAAAACTGTTTTTT. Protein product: CASQPLGPNNEKLFF. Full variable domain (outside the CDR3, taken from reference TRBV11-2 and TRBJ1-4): EAGVAQSPRYKIIEKRQSVAFWCNPISGHATLYWYQQILGQGPKLLIQFQNNGVVDDSQLPKDRFSAERLKGVDSTLKIQPAKLEDSAVYLCASQPLGPNNEKLFFGSGTQLSVL.

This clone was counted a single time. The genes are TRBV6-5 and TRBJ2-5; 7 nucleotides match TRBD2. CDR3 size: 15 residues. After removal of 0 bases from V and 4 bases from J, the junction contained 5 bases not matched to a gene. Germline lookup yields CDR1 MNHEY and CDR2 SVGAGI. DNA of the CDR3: TGTGCCAGCAGTTACTCCGGCGGGGGAGGAGAGACCCAGTACTTC. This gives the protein CASSYSGGGGETQYF.

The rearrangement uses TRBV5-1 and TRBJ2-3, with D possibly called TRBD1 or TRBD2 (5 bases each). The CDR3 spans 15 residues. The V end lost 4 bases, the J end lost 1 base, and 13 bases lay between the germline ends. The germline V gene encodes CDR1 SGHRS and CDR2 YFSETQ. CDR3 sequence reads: CASSRDPLGTDTQYF. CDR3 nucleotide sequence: TGCGCCAGCAGCCGGGACCCGCTAGGCACAGATACGCAGTATTTT.

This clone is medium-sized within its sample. CDR3 sequence (DNA): TGTGCCAGCAGCTTAGAACAGGGGGCCTACAATGAGCAGTTCTTC. It translates to CASSLEQGAYNEQFF. The chain uses TRBV11-3 and TRBJ2-1; TRBD1 matches 8 bases. Losses at the gene ends were 0 bases for V and 2 bases for J; bases not matched to a gene: 0. The CDR3 loop spans 15 amino acids. Germline CDR1 SGHNT, CDR2 YENEEA. Drawing the rest from reference TRBV11-3 and TRBJ2-1, the complete variable domain is EAGVVQSPRYKIIEKKQPVAFWCNPISGHNTLYWYLQNLGQGPELLIRYENEEAVDDSQLPKDRFSAERLKGVDSTLKIQPAELGDSAVYLCASSLEQGAYNEQFFGPGTRLTVL.

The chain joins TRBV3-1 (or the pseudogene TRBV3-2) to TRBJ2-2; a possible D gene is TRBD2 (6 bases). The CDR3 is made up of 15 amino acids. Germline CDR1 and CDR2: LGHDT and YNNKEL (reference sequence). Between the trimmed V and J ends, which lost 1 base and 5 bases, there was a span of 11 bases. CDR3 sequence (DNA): TGTGCCAGCAGCCAAGTAGGCGGGGTAACCGGGGAGCTGTTTTTT. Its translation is CASSQVGGVTGELFF.

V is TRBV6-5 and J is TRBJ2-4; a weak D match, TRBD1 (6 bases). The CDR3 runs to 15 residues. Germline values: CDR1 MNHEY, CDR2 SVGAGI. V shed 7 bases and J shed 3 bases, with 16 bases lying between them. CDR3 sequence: CASKSTGLGKNIQYF. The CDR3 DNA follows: TGTGCCAGCAAATCTACAGGGTTAGGCAAAAACATTCAGTACTTC.

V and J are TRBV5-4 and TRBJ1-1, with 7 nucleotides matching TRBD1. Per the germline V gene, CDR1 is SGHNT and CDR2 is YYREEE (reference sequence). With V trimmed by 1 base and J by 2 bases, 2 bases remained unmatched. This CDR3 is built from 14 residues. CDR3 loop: CASSLRQGNTEAFF. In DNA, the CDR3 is TGTGCCAGCAGCTTGCGACAGGGTAACACTGAAGCTTTCTTT.

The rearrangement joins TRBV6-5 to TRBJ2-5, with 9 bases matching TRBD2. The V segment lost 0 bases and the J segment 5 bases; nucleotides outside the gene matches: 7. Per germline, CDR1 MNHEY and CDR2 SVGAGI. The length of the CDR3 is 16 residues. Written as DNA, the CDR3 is TGTGCCAGCAGTTACTCCCTAGCGGGACTAGGGGAGACCCAGTACTTC. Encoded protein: CASSYSLAGLGETQYF.

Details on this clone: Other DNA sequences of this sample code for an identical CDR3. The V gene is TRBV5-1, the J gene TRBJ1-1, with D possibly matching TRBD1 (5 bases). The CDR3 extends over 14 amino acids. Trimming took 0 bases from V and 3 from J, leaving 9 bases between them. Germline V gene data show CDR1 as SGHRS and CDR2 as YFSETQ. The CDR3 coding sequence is TGCGCCAGCAGCTTGGTGGGGGGGGACACTGAAGCTTTCTTT. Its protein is CASSLVGGDTEAFF.

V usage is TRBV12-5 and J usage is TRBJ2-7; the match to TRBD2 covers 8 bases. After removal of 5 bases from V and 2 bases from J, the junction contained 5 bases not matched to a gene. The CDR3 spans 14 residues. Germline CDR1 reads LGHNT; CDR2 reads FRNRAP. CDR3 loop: CASGRRGGTYEQYF. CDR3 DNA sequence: TGTGCTAGTGGTCGCCGGGGGGGTACCTACGAGCAGTACTTC.

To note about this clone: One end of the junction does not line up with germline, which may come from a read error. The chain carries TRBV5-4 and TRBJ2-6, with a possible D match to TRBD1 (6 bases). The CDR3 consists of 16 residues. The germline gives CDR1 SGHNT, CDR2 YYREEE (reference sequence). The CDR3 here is CASSVLQGTGANILTF. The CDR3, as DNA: TGTGCCAGCAGCGTACTACAGGGAACTGGGGCCAACATCCTGACTTTC.

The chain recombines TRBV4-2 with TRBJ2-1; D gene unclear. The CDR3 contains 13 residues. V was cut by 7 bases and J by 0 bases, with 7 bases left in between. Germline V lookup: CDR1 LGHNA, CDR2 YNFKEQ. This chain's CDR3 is CASTESSYNEQFF. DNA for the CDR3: TGTGCCAGCACAGAAAGCTCCTACAATGAGCAGTTCTTC.

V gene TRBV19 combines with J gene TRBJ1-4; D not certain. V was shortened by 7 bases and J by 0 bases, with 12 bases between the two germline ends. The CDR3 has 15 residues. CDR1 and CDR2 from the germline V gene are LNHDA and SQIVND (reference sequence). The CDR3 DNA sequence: TGTGCCAGTATGAGACGCCTCACAACTAATGAAAAACTGTTTTTT. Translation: CASMRRLTTNEKLFF.

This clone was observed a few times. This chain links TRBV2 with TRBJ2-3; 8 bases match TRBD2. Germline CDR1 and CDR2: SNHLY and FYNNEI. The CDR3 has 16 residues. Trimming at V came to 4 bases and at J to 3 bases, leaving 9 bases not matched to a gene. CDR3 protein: CASSVRASGRTDTQYF. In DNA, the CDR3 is TGTGCCAGCAGTGTGAGGGCTAGCGGGCGGACAGATACGCAGTATTTT.

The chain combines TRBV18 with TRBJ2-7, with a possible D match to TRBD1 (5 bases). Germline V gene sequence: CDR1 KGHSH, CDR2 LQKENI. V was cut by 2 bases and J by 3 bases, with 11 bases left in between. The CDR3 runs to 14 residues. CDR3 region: CASSPGANVYEQYF. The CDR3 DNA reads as TGTGCCAGCTCACCAGGGGCGAATGTCTACGAGCAGTACTTC. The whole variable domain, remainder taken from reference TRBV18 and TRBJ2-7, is NAGVMQNPRHLVRRRGQEARLRCSPMKGHSHVYWYRQLPEEGLKFMVYLQKENIIDESGMPKERFSAEFPKEGPSILRIQQVVRGDSAAYFCASSPGANVYEQYFGPGTRLTVT.

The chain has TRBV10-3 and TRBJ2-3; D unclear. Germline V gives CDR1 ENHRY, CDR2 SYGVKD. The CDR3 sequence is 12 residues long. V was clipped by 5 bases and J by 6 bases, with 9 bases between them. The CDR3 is CAISPRRDTQYF. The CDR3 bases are TGTGCCATCAGTCCCAGGCGGGATACGCAGTATTTT.